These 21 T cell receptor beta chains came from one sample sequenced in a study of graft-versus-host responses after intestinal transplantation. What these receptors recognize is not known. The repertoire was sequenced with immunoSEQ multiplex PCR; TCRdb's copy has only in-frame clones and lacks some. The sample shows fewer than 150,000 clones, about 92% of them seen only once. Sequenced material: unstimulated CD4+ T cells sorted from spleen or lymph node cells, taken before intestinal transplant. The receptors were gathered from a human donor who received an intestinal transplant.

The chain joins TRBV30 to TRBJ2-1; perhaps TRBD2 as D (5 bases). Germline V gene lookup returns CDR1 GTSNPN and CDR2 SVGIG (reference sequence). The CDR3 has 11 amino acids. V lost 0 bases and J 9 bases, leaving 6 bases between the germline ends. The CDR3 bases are TGTGCCTGGAGTGTACTAGGTGAGCAGTTCTTC. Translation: CAWSVLGEQFF.

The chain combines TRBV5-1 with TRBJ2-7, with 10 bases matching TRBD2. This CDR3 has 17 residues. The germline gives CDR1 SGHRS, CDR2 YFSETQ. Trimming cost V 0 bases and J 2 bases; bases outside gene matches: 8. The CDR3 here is CASSLGKLAGITYEQYF. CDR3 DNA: TGCGCCAGCAGCTTGGGAAAACTAGCGGGGATTACCTACGAGCAGTACTTC.

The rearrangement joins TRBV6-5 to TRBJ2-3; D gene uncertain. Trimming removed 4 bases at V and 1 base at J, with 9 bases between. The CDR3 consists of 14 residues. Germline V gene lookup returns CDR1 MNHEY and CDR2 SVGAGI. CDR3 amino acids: CASSSLVGTDTQYF. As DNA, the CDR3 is TGTGCCAGCAGTTCCTTGGTGGGCACAGATACGCAGTATTTT.

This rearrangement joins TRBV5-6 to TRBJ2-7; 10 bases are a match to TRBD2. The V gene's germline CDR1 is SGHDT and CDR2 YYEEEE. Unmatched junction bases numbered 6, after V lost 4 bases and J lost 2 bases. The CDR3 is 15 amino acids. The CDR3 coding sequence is TGTGCCAGCAGCGCCTTTAGCGGGGGGACCTACGAGCAGTACTTC. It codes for CASSAFSGGTYEQYF. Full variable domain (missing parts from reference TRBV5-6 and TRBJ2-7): DAGVTQSPTHLIKTRGQQVTLRCSPKSGHDTVSWYQQALGQGPQFIFQYYEEEERQRGNFPDRFSGHQFPNYSSELNVNALLLGDSALYLCASSAFSGGTYEQYFGPGTRLTVT.

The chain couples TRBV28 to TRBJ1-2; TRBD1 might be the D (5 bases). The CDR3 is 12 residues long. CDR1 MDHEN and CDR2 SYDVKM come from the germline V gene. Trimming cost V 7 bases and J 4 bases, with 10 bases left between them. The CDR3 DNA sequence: TGTGCCAGCAAAGAGGGACCCTATGGCTACACCTTC. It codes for CASKEGPYGYTF.

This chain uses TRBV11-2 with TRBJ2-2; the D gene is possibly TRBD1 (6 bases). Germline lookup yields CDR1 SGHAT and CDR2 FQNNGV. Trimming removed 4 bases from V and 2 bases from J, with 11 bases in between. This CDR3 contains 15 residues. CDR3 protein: CASSSGQTNTGELFF. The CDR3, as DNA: TGTGCCAGCAGCTCTGGACAGACCAACACCGGGGAGCTGTTTTTT.

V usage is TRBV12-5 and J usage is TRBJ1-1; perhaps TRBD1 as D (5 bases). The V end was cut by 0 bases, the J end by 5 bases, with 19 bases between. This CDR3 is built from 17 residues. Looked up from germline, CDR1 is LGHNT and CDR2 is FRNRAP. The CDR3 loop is CASGLVKTGLKGTEAFF. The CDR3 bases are TGTGCTAGTGGTTTGGTAAAAACAGGTTTAAAGGGGACTGAAGCTTTCTTT.

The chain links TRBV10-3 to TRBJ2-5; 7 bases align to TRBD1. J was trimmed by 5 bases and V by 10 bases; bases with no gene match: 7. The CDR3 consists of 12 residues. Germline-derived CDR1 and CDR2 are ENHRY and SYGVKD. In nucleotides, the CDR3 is TGTGCCACTCGACAGGGCAGCGAGACCCAGTACTTC. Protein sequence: CATRQGSETQYF.

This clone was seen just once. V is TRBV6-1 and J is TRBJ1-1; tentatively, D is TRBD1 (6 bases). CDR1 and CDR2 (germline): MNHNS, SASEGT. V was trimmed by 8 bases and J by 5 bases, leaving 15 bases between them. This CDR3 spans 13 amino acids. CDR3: CASLIQGGTEAFF. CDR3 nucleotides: TGTGCCAGCCTAATACAGGGTGGAACTGAAGCTTTCTTT.

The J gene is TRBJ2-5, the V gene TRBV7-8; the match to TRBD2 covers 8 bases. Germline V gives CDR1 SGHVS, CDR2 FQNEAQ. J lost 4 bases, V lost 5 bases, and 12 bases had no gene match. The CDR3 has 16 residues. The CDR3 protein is CASSPSWTSRVETQYF. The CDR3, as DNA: TGTGCCAGCAGCCCCTCCTGGACTAGCAGGGTAGAGACCCAGTACTTC.

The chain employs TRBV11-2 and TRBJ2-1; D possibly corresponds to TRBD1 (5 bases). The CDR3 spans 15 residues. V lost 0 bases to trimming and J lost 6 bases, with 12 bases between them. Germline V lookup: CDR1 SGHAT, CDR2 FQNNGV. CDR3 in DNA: TGTGCCAGCAGCTTAGATGTTTATGGGGCCAATGAGCAGTTCTTC. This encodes CASSLDVYGANEQFF.

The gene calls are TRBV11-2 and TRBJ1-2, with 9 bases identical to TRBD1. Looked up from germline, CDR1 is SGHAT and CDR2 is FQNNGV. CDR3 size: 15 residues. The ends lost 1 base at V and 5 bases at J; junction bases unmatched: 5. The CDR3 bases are TGTGCCAGCAGCTTAGGGACAGGGGATCGGTATGGCTACACCTTC. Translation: CASSLGTGDRYGYTF. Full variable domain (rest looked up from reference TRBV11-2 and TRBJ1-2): EAGVAQSPRYKIIEKRQSVAFWCNPISGHATLYWYQQILGQGPKLLIQFQNNGVVDDSQLPKDRFSAERLKGVDSTLKIQPAKLEDSAVYLCASSLGTGDRYGYTFGSGTRLTVV.

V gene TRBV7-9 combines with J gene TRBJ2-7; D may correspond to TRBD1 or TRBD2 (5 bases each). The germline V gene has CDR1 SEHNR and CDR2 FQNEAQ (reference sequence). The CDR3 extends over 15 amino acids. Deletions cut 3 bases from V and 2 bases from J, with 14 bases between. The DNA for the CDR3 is TGTGCCAGCAGCTTCCGAGGGGAACGACCCTACGAGCAGTACTTC. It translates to CASSFRGERPYEQYF.

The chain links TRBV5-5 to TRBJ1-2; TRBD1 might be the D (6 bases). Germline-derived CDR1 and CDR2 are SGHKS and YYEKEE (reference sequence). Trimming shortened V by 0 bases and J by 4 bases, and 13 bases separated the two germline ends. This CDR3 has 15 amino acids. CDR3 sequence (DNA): TGTGCCAGCAGCTTGGAGGCAGTAGGGGGCTATGGCTACACCTTC. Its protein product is CASSLEAVGGYGYTF.

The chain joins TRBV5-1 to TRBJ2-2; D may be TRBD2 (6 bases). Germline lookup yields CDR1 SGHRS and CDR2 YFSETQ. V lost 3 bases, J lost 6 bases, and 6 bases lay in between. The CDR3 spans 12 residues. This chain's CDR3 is CASSWGAGELFF. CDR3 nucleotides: TGCGCCAGCAGCTGGGGGGCCGGGGAGCTGTTTTTT.

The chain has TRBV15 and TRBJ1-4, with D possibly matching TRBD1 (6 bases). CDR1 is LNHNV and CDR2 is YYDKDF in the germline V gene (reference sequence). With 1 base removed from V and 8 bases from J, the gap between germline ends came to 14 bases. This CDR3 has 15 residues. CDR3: CATSRGRGFSEKLFF. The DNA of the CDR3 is TGTGCCACCAGCAGAGGGAGGGGGTTTAGCGAAAAACTGTTTTTT.

CDR3 sequence (DNA): TGCGCCAGCAGCTCTCGGACACCGAACACCGGGGAGCTGTTTTTT. This sequence encodes CASSSRTPNTGELFF. The chain is built from TRBV5-1 and TRBJ2-2, with D maybe TRBD1 (5 bases). The CDR3 is made up of 15 amino acids. V was trimmed by 3 bases and J by 0 bases, leaving 9 bases between them. CDR1 is SGHRS and CDR2 is YFSETQ in the germline V gene.

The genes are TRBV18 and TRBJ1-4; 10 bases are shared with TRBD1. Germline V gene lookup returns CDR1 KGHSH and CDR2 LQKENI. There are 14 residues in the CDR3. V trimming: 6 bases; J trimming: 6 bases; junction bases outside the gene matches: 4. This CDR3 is CASSRDRGHEKLFF. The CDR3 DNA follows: TGTGCCAGCTCCCGAGACAGGGGGCATGAAAAACTGTTTTTT.

The DNA for the CDR3 is TGTGCCAGCAGACCCCGCCACAGGGGGTGGTCCTACGAGCAGTACTTC. Residues: CASRPRHRGWSYEQYF. The chain recombines TRBV27 with TRBJ2-7; 8 bases line up with TRBD1. Trimming cost V 6 bases and J 1 base; bases outside gene matches: 11. The length of the CDR3 is 16 residues. CDR1 is MNHEY, CDR2 SMNVEV, per germline (reference sequence).

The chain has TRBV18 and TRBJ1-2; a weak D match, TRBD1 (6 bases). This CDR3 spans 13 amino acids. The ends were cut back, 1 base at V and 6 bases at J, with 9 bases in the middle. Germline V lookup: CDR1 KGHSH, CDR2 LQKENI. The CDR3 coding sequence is TGTGCCAGCTCACCACAGGGGGTAGATGGCTACACCTTC. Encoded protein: CASSPQGVDGYTF. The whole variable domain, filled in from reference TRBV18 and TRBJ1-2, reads NAGVMQNPRHLVRRRGQEARLRCSPMKGHSHVYWYRQLPEEGLKFMVYLQKENIIDESGMPKERFSAEFPKEGPSILRIQQVVRGDSAAYFCASSPQGVDGYTFGSGTRLTVV.

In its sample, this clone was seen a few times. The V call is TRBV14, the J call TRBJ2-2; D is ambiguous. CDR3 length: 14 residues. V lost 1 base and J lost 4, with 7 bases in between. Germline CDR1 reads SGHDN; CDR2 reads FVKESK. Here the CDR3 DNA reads TGTGCCAGCAGCCAAGTCTCTGTCACCGGGGAGCTGTTTTTT. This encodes CASSQVSVTGELFF.